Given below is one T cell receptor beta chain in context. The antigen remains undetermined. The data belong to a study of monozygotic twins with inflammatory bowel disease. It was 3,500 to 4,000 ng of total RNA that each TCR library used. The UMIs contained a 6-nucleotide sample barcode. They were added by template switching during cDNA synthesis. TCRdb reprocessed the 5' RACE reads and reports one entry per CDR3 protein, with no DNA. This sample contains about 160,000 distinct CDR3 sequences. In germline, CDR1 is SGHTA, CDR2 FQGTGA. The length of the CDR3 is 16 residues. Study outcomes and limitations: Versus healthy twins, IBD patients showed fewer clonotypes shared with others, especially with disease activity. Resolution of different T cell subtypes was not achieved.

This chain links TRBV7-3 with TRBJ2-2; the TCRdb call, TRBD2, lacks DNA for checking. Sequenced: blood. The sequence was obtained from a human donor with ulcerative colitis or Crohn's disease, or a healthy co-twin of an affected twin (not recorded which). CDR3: CASSTGTSGFTGELFF.